The present entry profiles one TCR beta chain with its context. Its antigen is as yet unknown. The data were obtained in a study of cytomegalovirus exposure and HLA in healthy donors. Broader study findings: A previous analysis found most TCR beta V segments productive roughly 87% or roughly 30% of the time.

The PCR used 60 Vbeta and 13 Jbeta primers. Generated by immunoSEQ multiplex PCR, the TCRdb table keeps only in-frame clones and is missing some. The profile shows about 130,000 clones, over 70% of them singletons. This CDR3 has 14 amino acids. CDR1 is SNHLY, CDR2 FYNNEI, per germline. The V end lost 4 bases, the J end lost 4 bases, and 13 bases lay between the germline ends. The rearrangement links TRBV2 to TRBJ1-1; D possibly corresponds to TRBD1 (6 bases). This receptor was taken from a woman between 40 and 50 years old in good health and CMV-seronegative. The source material was PBMCs. The chain's CDR3 is CASSAVGAGTEAFF. The CDR3 nucleotides are TGTGCCAGCAGTGCGGTGGGGGCGGGCACTGAAGCTTTCTTT. The whole variable domain, filled in from reference TRBV2 and TRBJ1-1, reads EPEVTQTPSHQVTQMGQEVILRCVPISNHLYFYWYRQILGQKVEFLVSFYNNEISEKSEIFDDQFSVERPDGSNFTLKIRSTKLEDSAMYFCASSAVGAGTEAFFGQGTRLTVV.